These T cell receptor beta chains were read from a single sample in a study of OX40 agonist ivuxolimab in advanced cancers. Assay: immunoSEQ multiplex PCR; the TCRdb copy retains only in-frame clones and omits some. The sample consists of about 82,000 clones, over 80% of them appearing once. The sequencing here drew on CD4+ or CD8+ T cells sorted from blood, taken in a trial of the OX40 agonist ivuxolimab. All receptors derive from an adult with an advanced solid tumor such as melanoma, head and neck, liver or kidney cancer. Both conserved end residues are part of each CDR3. The D gene is left open where the match is weak. Expanded clones get a size class; other rows say once, few or many, or leave the size out.

V: TRBV6-1; size: NA; D: NA; J: TRBJ2-7; DNA: TGTGCCAGCAGTGATGGGTTGGGCATGAACTACGAGCAGTACTTC; CDR3: CASSDGLGMNYEQYF
V: TRBV5-1; size: NA; D: TRBD2; J: TRBJ2-5; DNA: TGCGCCAGCAGCTTGGGACTAGCGGGGGGCCCCTACCAAGAGACCCAGTACTTC; CDR3: CASSLGLAGGPYQETQYF
V: TRBV7-2; size: NA; D: NA; J: TRBJ2-7; DNA: TGTGCCAGCAGCTTAGCCGCCGGGGACTCCTACGAGCAGTACTTC; CDR3: CASSLAAGDSYEQYF
V: TRBV18; size: NA; D: TRBD1; J: TRBJ1-1; DNA: TGTGCCAGCTCACAGGGACAGGGGAACACTGAAGCTTTCTTT; CDR3: CASSQGQGNTEAFF
V: TRBV5-1; size: NA; D: NA; J: TRBJ1-4; DNA: TGCGCCAGCGGACTGGGAGCAACTAATGAAAAACTGTTTTTT; CDR3: CASGLGATNEKLFF
V: TRBV5-1; size: NA; D: NA; J: TRBJ1-2; DNA: TGCGCCAGCAGCCCAGGAGGGCTATCACGGGGCTACACCTTC; CDR3: CASSPGGLSRGYTF
V: TRBV5-4; size: few; D: TRBD1; J: TRBJ1-4; DNA: TGTGCCAGCAGCGCAAAGACAGGGGCACTGTTTTTT; CDR3: CASSAKTGALFF
V: TRBV27; size: NA; D: NA; J: TRBJ1-2; DNA: TGTGCCAGCAGTAGCAGCCGGGACATGTCGTTCGGCTACACCTTC; CDR3: CASSSSRDMSFGYTF
V: TRBV6-5; size: NA; D: NA; J: TRBJ2-7; DNA: TGTGCCAGCAGTTCAAACGGAGTAGACGAGCAGTACTTC; CDR3: CASSSNGVDEQYF
V: TRBV21-1; size: NA; D: NA; J: TRBJ1-2; DNA: TGTGCCAGCAGCTCCCGGTACGGCTACACCTTC; CDR3: CASSSRYGYTF
V: TRBV7-6; size: NA; D: NA; J: TRBJ1-4; DNA: TGTGCCAGCAGCCCAGGGGCACCTAATGAAAAACTGTTTTTT; CDR3: CASSPGAPNEKLFF
V: TRBV27; size: once; D: NA; J: TRBJ2-7; DNA: TGTGCCAGCAGTTTATCGAGGGTAGGATCCTACGAGCAGTACTTC; CDR3: CASSLSRVGSYEQYF
V: TRBV15; size: NA; D: NA; J: TRBJ2-2; DNA: TGTGCCACCATGGGGGGGCGTTTGGGCACCGGGGAGCTGTTTTTT; CDR3: CATMGGRLGTGELFF
V: TRBV7-3; size: NA; D: NA; J: TRBJ1-3; DNA: TGTGCCAGCAGCCTTGGCCCGCTCTCTGGAAACACCATATATTTT; CDR3: CASSLGPLSGNTIYF
V: TRBV14; size: once; D: NA; J: TRBJ1-6; DNA: TGTGCCAGCAGCCAAGGCCAGGGAGACTCCTATAATTCACCCCTCCACTTT; CDR3: CASSQGQGDSYNSPLHF
V: TRBV27; size: NA; D: TRBD2; J: TRBJ2-7; DNA: TGTGCCAGCAGTTTCCATATCCCCGAACCGGGGGGGTTCAACGACGAGCAGTACTTC; CDR3: CASSFHIPEPGGFNDEQYF
V: TRBV4-2; size: NA; D: NA; J: TRBJ2-3; DNA: TGTGCCAGCAGCCAAGACCCCACCCCTGAGGTACATTTGAGCACAGATACGCAGTATTTT; CDR3: CASSQDPTPEVHLSTDTQYF
V: TRBV5-1; size: NA; D: NA; J: TRBJ2-6; DNA: TGCGCCAGCAGCTTGGAATCCTCTGGGGCCAACGTCCTGACTTTC; CDR3: CASSLESSGANVLTF
V: TRBV27; size: NA; D: TRBD1; J: TRBJ2-7; DNA: TGTGCCAGCAGGGACAGGGGGCATTCCTACGAGCAGTACTTC; CDR3: CASRDRGHSYEQYF
V: TRBV4-3; size: NA; D: NA; J: TRBJ2-7; DNA: TGCGCCAGCAGCCAAGATCCCTACCCCATAAACTACGAGCAGTACTTC; CDR3: CASSQDPYPINYEQYF
V: TRBV5-5; size: NA; D: NA; J: TRBJ2-7; DNA: TGTGCCAGCAGTTCCTCCCGGGGAATAGTCTACGAGCAGTACTTC; CDR3: CASSSSRGIVYEQYF
V: TRBV7-9; size: NA; D: NA; J: TRBJ1-1; DNA: TGTGCCAGCAGCTTGGTAATGGGCAGGGGGAACACTGAAGCTTTCTTT; CDR3: CASSLVMGRGNTEAFF
V: TRBV18; size: NA; D: TRBD1; J: TRBJ1-3; DNA: TGTGCCAGCTCACCATCCAGGGGGGGTCACTCTGGAAACACCATATATTTT; CDR3: CASSPSRGGHSGNTIYF
V: TRBV5-8; size: NA; D: NA; J: TRBJ2-7; DNA: TGTGCCAGCAGCTTGGTAATCTACGAGCAGTACTTC; CDR3: CASSLVIYEQYF
V: TRBV6-1; size: NA; D: TRBD1; J: TRBJ1-4; DNA: TGTGCCAGCAGTGAAGACAGGGGTAATGAAAAACTGTTTTTT; CDR3: CASSEDRGNEKLFF
V: TRBV29-1; size: NA; D: NA; J: TRBJ1-1; DNA: TGCAGCGTTCGTAACACTGAAGCTTTCTTT; CDR3: CSVRNTEAFF
V: TRBV9; size: NA; D: NA; J: TRBJ2-2; DNA: TGTGCCAGCCGGGGAGACGCGAACACCGGGGAGCTGTTTTTT; CDR3: CASRGDANTGELFF
V: TRBV20-1; size: NA; D: NA; J: TRBJ1-1; DNA: TGCAGTGCTAGCGTTGGCGCTGAAGCTTTCTTT; CDR3: CSASVGAEAFF
V: TRBV6-1; size: NA; D: NA; J: TRBJ1-2; DNA: TGTGCCAGCAGTGAAGCGCGCGGCTACTATGGCTACACCTTC; CDR3: CASSEARGYYGYTF
V: TRBV11-2; size: once; D: NA; J: TRBJ1-2; DNA: TGTGCCAGCAGTCCAGACAGGAGGACGAACTATGGCTACACCTTC; CDR3: CASSPDRRTNYGYTF
V: TRBV18; size: NA; D: TRBD1; J: TRBJ2-7; DNA: TGTGCCAGCTTCGGGGACAGCACCTCCTACGAGCAGTACTTC; CDR3: CASFGDSTSYEQYF
V: TRBV27; size: NA; D: TRBD1; J: TRBJ1-2; DNA: TGTGCCAGCAGTTCGACAGGGGAGGCCTATGGCTACACCTTC; CDR3: CASSSTGEAYGYTF
V: TRBV6-1; size: NA; D: TRBD1; J: TRBJ1-2; DNA: TGTGCCAGCAGTGAAGGGACAGGGGGGGTATATGGCTACACCTTC; CDR3: CASSEGTGGVYGYTF
V: TRBV9; size: NA; D: NA; J: TRBJ2-7; DNA: TGTGCCAGCAGCGTAGGTGGGGTTGACTACGAGCAGTACTTC; CDR3: CASSVGGVDYEQYF
V: TRBV5-1; size: NA; D: NA; J: TRBJ1-5; DNA: TGCGCCAGCAGCTCGGAACCCGATAGCAATCAGCCCCAGCATTTT; CDR3: CASSSEPDSNQPQHF
V: TRBV6-5; size: NA; D: NA; J: TRBJ2-7; DNA: TGTGCCAGCAGTTACGGGCCCTACGAGCAGTACTTC; CDR3: CASSYGPYEQYF
V: TRBV6-5; size: once; D: TRBD2; J: TRBJ2-3; DNA: TGTGCCAGCAGTTACGATGCGGGGGGGCGCACAGATACGCAGTATTTT; CDR3: CASSYDAGGRTDTQYF
V: TRBV5-6; size: NA; D: NA; J: TRBJ2-5; DNA: TGTGCCAGCGGCGGACTTACTGAGTACTTC; CDR3: CASGGLTEYF
V: TRBV21-1; size: NA; D: NA; J: TRBJ2-7; DNA: TGTGCCAGCAGTTTCGCGCGGGACGGTACCTCCTACGAGCAGTACTTC; CDR3: CASSFARDGTSYEQYF
V: TRBV5-1; size: NA; D: NA; J: TRBJ2-2; DNA: TGCGCCAGCAGCTTGCTGGAGAACACCGGGGAGCTGTTTTTT; CDR3: CASSLLENTGELFF
V: TRBV5-6; size: NA; D: NA; J: TRBJ1-1; DNA: TGTGCCAGCAGCGTTGGGGTAGGGGGAATGAACACTGAAGCTTTCTTT; CDR3: CASSVGVGGMNTEAFF
V: TRBV4-2; size: NA; D: NA; J: TRBJ1-4; DNA: TGTGCCAGCAGCCAAGAGGAGGGGGGGAGTGAAAAACTGTTTTTT; CDR3: CASSQEEGGSEKLFF
V: TRBV7-7; size: NA; D: NA; J: TRBJ2-5; DNA: TGTGCCAGCAGCTCCCACCCTGACACGACCCAAGAGACCCAGTACTTC; CDR3: CASSSHPDTTQETQYF
V: TRBV27; size: once; D: TRBD1; J: TRBJ2-2; DNA: TGTGCCAGCAGTAAGAGTCCGGGACAGGTATTTGTCGGGGAGCTGTTTTTT; CDR3: CASSKSPGQVFVGELFF